Sequencing of this TCR beta chain was carried out in a study of regulatory T cells in long-lasting Graves disease (dated by TCRdb to the early 2020s). With respect to the entire study: Persistent Graves' disease was defined as persistently positive TSH receptor autoantibodies together with antithyroid drug treatment for over 5 years. A total of about 35 samples underwent TCR sequencing, from about 13 patients with persistent Graves' disease and 20 or so patients with newly diagnosed Graves' disease. Patients with persistent Graves' disease were compared with patients with newly diagnosed Graves' disease using TCR sequencing and RNA sequencing of peripheral blood. The study took place in China and was registered as a clinical trial. In the clinical cohort, patients with persistent Graves' disease had used antithyroid drugs for an average of about 10.3 years.

Spanning cysteine to phenylalanine, the CDR3 consists of 14 amino acids. The retained sequence is limited to the CDR3, 42 bases, with the frame set at the first base. The germline V gene yields MDHEN for CDR1 and SYDVKM for CDR2. Germline trimming: 6 bases from V, 2 bases from J; junction bases outside gene matches: 7. This clonotype was detected many times. Its recognized antigen is unknown. No much larger clone exists at a distance of one base, and base qualities are not known. The method was multiplex PCR. The instrument was an Illumina HiSeq 4000. TCR beta libraries were built with iRepertoire HTBI primers and Arm-PCR amplification of CDR3 regions. PCR products were gel purified before sequencing. In the authors' own workflow: Gene usage analysis of CDR3 amino acid clonotypes relied on the approximately 60 TRBV and 13 to 15 TRBJ segments identified across samples. COPE and FqMerger were used to merge filtered high-quality paired reads into contigs. BLAST was used to align contigs to the IMGT TRBV, TRBD and TRBJ reference genes, and CDR3 was defined following IMGT. Clonotypes above 0.1% frequency were classified as highly expanded clones. Shannon entropy was used to measure repertoire diversity, and the Gini coefficient was used to measure V-J evenness. Clonotypes shared by more than one individual were considered public. TCRdb trimmed the raw reads at Q25, called clones with MiXCR and kept productive beta chains. CDR3 protein sequences are deduplicated, and each keeps its most common genes and DNA. TCRdb's processing, not the study's, gives the V and J calls here. Counted in this sample were 350,000 to 450,000 distinct CDR3 sequences; under 25% of them appeared once. The ten largest clones capture roughly an eighth of the sample.

The sample's time point label is to be understood as: persistent/refractory GD, antithyroid drugs over 5 years with positive TRAb. RNA was extracted from PBMCs in TRIzol for both TCR sequencing and RNA sequencing. The diagnosis of Graves' disease followed American Thyroid Association guidelines. Patients for the study were recruited at an endocrinology department in Xi'an, China. Each patient gave 8.5 to 9.5 milliliters of peripheral blood, collected in an EDTA anticoagulant tube. Ficoll Paque Plus density gradient separation was used to isolate PBMCs, and no further T cell sorting was done. An Agilent 2100 Bioanalyzer and agarose gel were used to check RNA quality, and a NanoDrop 2000 was used to measure RNA concentration. What the authors observed across the whole study: As a limitation, the authors acknowledged that the small sample size may reduce accuracy. Lower TCR Shannon entropy and fewer highly expanded clones were observed in persistent Graves' disease patients than in newly diagnosed patients, which suggested clonal expansion. Patients with persistent disease shared more public clonotypes (over 2,500) than newly diagnosed patients did (more than 900). Preferential use of TRBV28, TRBJ1-2 and TRBJ2-5 was observed in persistent disease, whereas TRBV20-1 and TRBJ2-1 were favored in newly diagnosed disease. Sequencing and analysis were limited to the TCR beta chain. Because the primary lesion, thyroid tissue, could not be accessed, the study looked at peripheral blood alone.

The sample in question was peripheral blood mononuclear cells (PBMCs), obtained when the disease was refractory, from a patient treated with antithyroid drugs. This clonotype was obtained from a female donor with Graves disease. The chain is encoded by TRBV28 joined to TRBJ2-7, and 7 junctional nucleotides match TRBD2. The DNA sequence is given as TGTGCCAGCAGGGTAGCGGGCCGCCCCTACGAGCAGTACTTC. This sequence encodes CASRVAGRPYEQYF.